This T cell receptor (beta chain) is drawn from a study of blood T cell repertoires in COVID-19. Study members were between about 18 and 89 years old and lived in around 24 US regions. Grouping used clinical history reported by participants in a survey and questionnaire. Recovered Cohort 3 donors showed two negative PCRs, clearance, or symptom resolution. The assay was immunoSEQ multiplex PCR, and TCRdb's table has in-frame clones only and misses some. This table has around 230,000 clones, approximately 90% appearing once. Germline assignment: CDR1 MNHEY and CDR2 SVGAGI. Trimming cost V 5 bases and J 9 bases, with 10 bases left between them. This CDR3 region has 12 residues.

The rearrangement uses TRBV6-5 and TRBJ2-2; D not resolved. The sample taken for sequencing was PBMCs or T cells enriched from blood (not recorded which). This sequence originates from a woman younger than 45 who had recovered from COVID-19. CDR3 nucleotides: TGTGCCAGCAGTAACCGCGCGCGGGAGCTGTTTTTT. Amino acids: CASSNRARELFF.